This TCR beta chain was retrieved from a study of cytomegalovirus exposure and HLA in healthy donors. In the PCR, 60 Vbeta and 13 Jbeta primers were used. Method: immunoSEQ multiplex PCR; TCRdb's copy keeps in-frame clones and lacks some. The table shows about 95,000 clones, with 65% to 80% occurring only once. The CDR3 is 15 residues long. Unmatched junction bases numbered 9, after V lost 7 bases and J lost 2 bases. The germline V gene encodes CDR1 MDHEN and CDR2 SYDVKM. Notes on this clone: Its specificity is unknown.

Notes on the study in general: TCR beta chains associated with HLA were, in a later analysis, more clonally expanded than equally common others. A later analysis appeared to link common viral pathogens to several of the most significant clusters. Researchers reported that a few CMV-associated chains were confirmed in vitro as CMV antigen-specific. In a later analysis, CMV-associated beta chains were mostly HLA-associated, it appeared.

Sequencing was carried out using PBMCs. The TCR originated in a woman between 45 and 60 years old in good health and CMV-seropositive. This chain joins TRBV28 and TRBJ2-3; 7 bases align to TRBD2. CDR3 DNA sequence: TGTGCCAGCACAAAGGAGGGGAGGGACACAGATACGCAGTATTTT. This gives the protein CASTKEGRDTDTQYF.